Below are 30 T cell receptor beta chains sequenced from a single sample in a study of regulatory dendritic cells for organ transplantation. Sequenced by immunoSEQ multiplex PCR; TCRdb stores in-frame clones only, minus some. The sample contains 25,000 to 35,000 clones, about four fifths of which appear only once. Material: naive CD4+ T cells from blood. Noted subset: CD45RA+ naive T cells. The source of these receptors is a human donor in good health.

This clone was picked up a small number of times. V is TRBV2 and J is TRBJ2-1, with D perhaps matching TRBD2 (5 bases). Trimming stripped 6 bases from V and 10 bases from J, with 13 bases between. CDR3 length: 12 residues. The V gene's germline CDR1 is SNHLY and CDR2 FYNNEI. Here the CDR3 reads CASSLLGEEQFF. The DNA for the CDR3 is TGTGCCAGCAGCCTCCTTGGGGAGGAGCAGTTCTTC.

This rearrangement joins TRBV6-5 to TRBJ1-1; D is possibly TRBD1 (5 bases). Germline CDR1 is MNHEY and CDR2 is SVGAGI. This CDR3 spans 13 amino acids. V was trimmed by 4 bases and J by 3 bases, leaving 9 bases between them. The CDR3 loop reads CASSSDRYTEAFF. In DNA, the CDR3 is TGTGCCAGCAGTTCCGACAGATACACTGAAGCTTTCTTT.

The chain has TRBV11-2 and TRBJ2-7; D is possibly TRBD2 (6 bases). This CDR3 spans 15 amino acids. V was shortened by 2 bases and J by 6 bases, with 17 bases between the two germline ends. Looked up from germline, CDR1 is SGHAT and CDR2 is FQNNGV. CDR3 region: CASSLRIGGVSEQYF. CDR3 DNA: TGTGCCAGCAGCTTACGTATAGGAGGGGTTTCCGAGCAGTACTTC.

This chain joins TRBV7-2 and TRBJ2-7; D unresolved. Looked up from germline, CDR1 is SGHTA and CDR2 is FQGNSA. The CDR3 contains 11 residues. The V end was cut by 5 bases, the J end by 6 bases, with 8 bases between. In DNA form, the CDR3 reads TGTGCCAGCAGCCCGCTAGGCGAGCAGTACTTC. Protein: CASSPLGEQYF.

The chain employs TRBV18 and TRBJ1-4; D may be TRBD1 (5 bases). Trimming took 0 bases from V and 4 from J, leaving 9 bases between them. This CDR3 has 15 residues. Germline assignment: CDR1 KGHSH and CDR2 LQKENI. The CDR3 nucleotides are TGTGCCAGCTCACCACCACAAGGGGTTAATGAAAAACTGTTTTTT. This gives the protein CASSPPQGVNEKLFF. Full variable domain (outside the CDR3, taken from reference TRBV18 and TRBJ1-4): NAGVMQNPRHLVRRRGQEARLRCSPMKGHSHVYWYRQLPEEGLKFMVYLQKENIIDESGMPKERFSAEFPKEGPSILRIQQVVRGDSAAYFCASSPPQGVNEKLFFGSGTQLSVL.

The chain employs TRBV7-9 and TRBJ1-2; weak D call: TRBD1 (6 bases). CDR1 is SEHNR and CDR2 is FQNEAQ in the germline V gene (reference sequence). The CDR3 spans 15 residues. The germline V and J ends were trimmed by 1 base and 4 bases, with 13 bases remaining between them. This CDR3 reads CASSLESGVSYGYTF. In DNA form, the CDR3 reads TGTGCCAGCAGCTTAGAATCAGGGGTGAGCTATGGCTACACCTTC. The variable domain in full, completed from reference TRBV7-9 and TRBJ1-2, reads DTGVSQNPRHKITKRGQNVTFRCDPISEHNRLYWYRQTLGQGPEFLTYFQNEAQLEKSRLLSDRFSAERPKGSFSTLEIQRTEQGDSAMYLCASSLESGVSYGYTFGSGTRLTVV.

J is TRBJ2-5 and V is TRBV5-4, with D tentatively TRBD1 (6 bases). Germline-derived CDR1 and CDR2 are SGHNT and YYREEE (reference sequence). Trimming removed 2 bases at V and 1 base at J, with 9 bases between. CDR3 length: 14 amino acids. CDR3 amino acids: CASSFMDSQETQYF. CDR3 coding DNA: TGTGCCAGCAGCTTTATGGACAGCCAAGAGACCCAGTACTTC.

The chain links TRBV7-2 to TRBJ2-1, with 10 bases matching TRBD1. V dropped 5 bases and J dropped 7; count of bases not matched to a gene: 11. The germline V gene encodes CDR1 SGHTA and CDR2 FQGNSA. There are 16 residues in the CDR3. The CDR3 coding sequence is TGTGCCAGCAGCCCCACGGTCGGGACAGGGGTAAATGAGCAGTTCTTC. Protein sequence: CASSPTVGTGVNEQFF. Drawing the rest from reference TRBV7-2 and TRBJ2-1, the complete variable domain is GAGVSQSPSNKVTEKGKDVELRCDPISGHTALYWYRQSLGQGLEFLIYFQGNSAPDKSGLPSDRFSAERTGGSVSTLTIQRTQQEDSAVYLCASSPTVGTGVNEQFFGPGTRLTVL.

The chain joins TRBV10-3 to TRBJ2-2, with 11 bases aligning to TRBD1. Germline CDR1 reads ENHRY; CDR2 reads SYGVKD. The V and J ends lost 7 bases and 6 bases, in that order; junction bases with no gene match: 4. This CDR3 comprises 14 residues. CDR3 in DNA: TGTGCCATCATCGGACAGGGGGCTGCCGGGGAGCTGTTTTTT. Translating gives CAIIGQGAAGELFF.

The CDR3 is CASHGTRSSPLHF. CDR3 coding DNA: TGTGCCAGCCACGGGACACGTAGTTCACCCCTCCACTTT. The chain combines TRBV5-6 with TRBJ1-6, with a weak D call TRBD1 (6 bases). Trimming removed 7 bases from V and 9 bases from J, with 14 bases in between. The CDR3 has 13 residues. CDR1 is SGHDT, CDR2 YYEEEE, per germline.

The chain uses TRBV27 and TRBJ1-3; D might be TRBD1 (5 bases). The CDR3 spans 15 residues. Deletions cut 5 bases from V and 2 bases from J, with 13 bases between. Germline V gene data show CDR1 as MNHEY and CDR2 as SMNVEV (reference sequence). CDR3: CASSPRGRAGNTIYF. CDR3 nucleotide sequence: TGTGCCAGCAGTCCAAGGGGCAGGGCTGGAAACACCATATATTTT.

The CDR3 region has the DNA TGTGCCTCCACTGGACAGGGGGCTCTTTCGAACACTGAAGCTTTCTTT. It is translated as CASTGQGALSNTEAFF. The chain links TRBV6-6 to TRBJ1-1; 11 bases line up with TRBD1. With V trimmed by 11 bases and J by 1 base, 12 bases remained unmatched. Germline V gene lookup returns CDR1 MNHNY and CDR2 SVGAGI (reference sequence). The CDR3 extends over 16 amino acids.

The chain has TRBV19 and TRBJ2-2, with a possible D match to TRBD2 (7 bases). The V end lost 10 bases, the J end lost 0 bases, and 18 bases lay between the germline ends. CDR3 size: 16 residues. Germline CDR1 LNHDA, CDR2 SQIVND (reference sequence). CDR3 DNA sequence: TGTGCCACCCTCGGGGCGGGGGCTTCGAACACCGGGGAGCTGTTTTTT. Translation gives CATLGAGASNTGELFF.

The V gene is TRBV18, the J gene TRBJ1-4; unclear D gene. The CDR3 spans 14 residues. Germline values: CDR1 KGHSH, CDR2 LQKENI. Trimming took 3 bases from V and 6 from J, leaving 11 bases between them. The CDR3 DNA reads TGTGCCAGCTCACCCGACGGAGCTTATGAAAAACTGTTTTTT. Amino acids: CASSPDGAYEKLFF.

The gene calls are TRBV6-5 and TRBJ1-2; 9 nucleotides agree with TRBD1. Losses at the gene ends were 6 bases for V and 2 bases for J; bases not matched to a gene: 4. The V gene's germline CDR1 is MNHEY and CDR2 SVGAGI. The CDR3 consists of 14 residues. CDR3 nucleotides: TGTGCCAGCAGCTCCGGGACAGGGAACTATGGCTACACCTTC. It specifies CASSSGTGNYGYTF.

J is TRBJ1-4 and V is TRBV2; 9 nucleotides line up with TRBD1. The CDR3 runs 16 residues. Germline CDR1 and CDR2: SNHLY and FYNNEI. Germline trimming cut 6 bases from V and 0 bases from J; bases unmatched to any gene: 5. Here the CDR3 reads CASSPGQGATNEKLFF. CDR3 DNA sequence: TGTGCCAGCAGCCCGGGACAGGGTGCAACTAATGAAAAACTGTTTTTT.

The CDR3 reads CASSRGTGLAGDMEQFF. DNA for the CDR3: TGTGCCAGCAGCAGAGGTACGGGACTAGCGGGGGATATGGAGCAGTTCTTC. The chain recombines TRBV7-6 with TRBJ2-1; TRBD2 aligns across 14 bases. CDR3 length: 17 residues. The V and J ends lost 5 bases and 10 bases, in that order; junction bases with no gene match: 13. Germline lookup yields CDR1 SGHVS and CDR2 FNYEAQ. Drawing the rest from reference TRBV7-6 and TRBJ2-1, the complete variable domain is GAGVSQSPRYKVTKRGQDVALRCDPISGHVSLYWYRQALGQGPEFLTYFNYEAQQDKSGLPNDRFSAERPEGSISTLTIQRTEQRDSAMYRCASSRGTGLAGDMEQFFGPGTRLTVL.

V and J are TRBV7-2 and TRBJ1-1, with 7 nucleotides matching TRBD1. This CDR3 is built from 14 residues. The V gene's germline CDR1 is SGHTA and CDR2 FQGNSA. The V and J ends lost 7 bases and 1 base, in that order; junction bases with no gene match: 6. CDR3 region: CASTRDRANTEAFF. The CDR3 nucleotides read TGTGCCAGCACCCGGGACAGAGCGAACACTGAAGCTTTCTTT.

The chain has TRBV7-9 and TRBJ1-1, with 12 bases identical to TRBD1. The germline gives CDR1 SEHNR, CDR2 FQNEAQ (reference sequence). The CDR3 is 16 amino acids. V shed 5 bases and J 0 bases; nucleotides not matched to a gene: 4. The CDR3 spells CASSTGTGGMNTEAFF. CDR3 nucleotide sequence: TGTGCCAGCAGCACTGGGACAGGGGGCATGAACACTGAAGCTTTCTTT.

The V and J genes are TRBV2 and TRBJ2-7; D is unclear. Germline V gene lookup returns CDR1 SNHLY and CDR2 FYNNEI. V lost 7 bases and J 4 bases, leaving 11 bases between the germline ends. The CDR3 runs 12 residues. The CDR3 region is CASTEQSYEQYF. The CDR3 nucleotides read TGTGCCAGCACCGAACAATCATACGAGCAGTACTTC.

The V gene is TRBV5-1, the J gene TRBJ2-5; 7 bases are a match to TRBD2. V was clipped by 1 base and J by 1 base; unmatched bases: 7. The germline gives CDR1 SGHRS, CDR2 YFSETQ. The CDR3 extends over 16 amino acids. The CDR3 reads CASSLSFASGQETQYF. CDR3 nucleotides: TGCGCCAGCAGCTTGTCCTTTGCTAGCGGCCAAGAGACCCAGTACTTC.

The chain has TRBV27 and TRBJ1-5; D is ambiguous. CDR3 length: 16 residues. CDR1 and CDR2 (germline): MNHEY, SMNVEV (reference sequence). Trimming stripped 4 bases from V and 2 bases from J, with 15 bases between. The CDR3 region is CASSSVWSVGNQPQHF. The CDR3 DNA reads as TGTGCCAGCAGTTCGGTCTGGAGTGTCGGCAATCAGCCCCAGCATTTT.

The count of this clone is one. This chain uses TRBV9 with TRBJ2-1; TRBD1 might be the D (7 bases). There are 15 residues in the CDR3. The germline CDR1 and CDR2 sequences are SGDLS and YYNGEE. Trimming stripped 0 bases from V and 5 bases from J, with 12 bases between. The CDR3 is CASSVGGTDNNEQFF. The CDR3 DNA reads TGTGCCAGCAGCGTAGGCGGGACAGATAACAATGAGCAGTTCTTC.

The gene calls are TRBV5-1 and TRBJ2-3; 10 bases are shared with TRBD1. The CDR3 length is 17 residues. Germline CDR1 is SGHRS and CDR2 is YFSETQ. V was clipped by 1 base and J by 4 bases; unmatched bases: 9. In DNA form, the CDR3 reads TGCGCCAGCAGCTTGCTCGACAGGGGGCGCCGGGCAGATACGCAGTATTTT. Amino acid sequence: CASSLLDRGRRADTQYF.

The CDR3, as DNA: TGTGCCAGTAGTATCGGGTCAACTAATGAAAAACTGTTTTTT. Its translation is CASSIGSTNEKLFF. The gene calls are TRBV19 and TRBJ1-4; D uncertain. This CDR3 region has 14 residues. Germline V lookup: CDR1 LNHDA, CDR2 SQIVND (reference sequence). V lost 3 bases, J lost 0 bases, and 5 bases lay in between.

The chain employs TRBV19 and TRBJ2-7, with D perhaps matching TRBD1 (6 bases). Per germline, CDR1 LNHDA and CDR2 SQIVND (reference sequence). The V gene lost 3 bases and the J gene lost 0 bases, with 15 bases spanning the gap. The CDR3 runs to 16 residues. The CDR3 DNA is TGTGCCAGTAGTATTGAGGGGGTCGGGGCCTCCTACGAGCAGTACTTC. Encoded protein: CASSIEGVGASYEQYF.

The chain couples TRBV6-6 to TRBJ2-3, with 7 nucleotides matching TRBD1. V was pared by 0 bases and J by 2 bases, with 2 bases of the junction left unmatched. Germline V gives CDR1 MNHNY, CDR2 SVGAGI (reference sequence). The CDR3 sequence is 15 residues long. CDR3 amino acids: CASSYSTGNTDTQYF. CDR3 in DNA: TGTGCCAGCAGTTACTCGACAGGGAACACAGATACGCAGTATTTT.

The rearrangement joins TRBV7-8 to TRBJ2-3, with 7 nucleotides matching TRBD2. CDR1 is SGHVS, CDR2 FQNEAQ, per germline. The CDR3 is made up of 16 amino acids. J lost 4 bases, V lost 3 bases, and 10 bases had no gene match. CDR3 sequence reads: CASSFVAGGGADTQYF. In DNA, the CDR3 is TGTGCCAGCAGCTTCGTGGCGGGCGGGGGAGCAGATACGCAGTATTTT. The variable domain in full, completed from reference TRBV7-8 and TRBJ2-3, reads GAGVSQSPRYKVAKRGQDVALRCDPISGHVSLFWYQQALGQGPEFLTYFQNEAQLDKSGLPSDRFFAERPEGSVSTLKIQRTQQEDSAVYLCASSFVAGGGADTQYFGPGTRLTVL.

The chain couples TRBV10-3 to TRBJ1-6, with D unresolved. V was pared by 3 bases and J by 3 bases, with 6 bases between. Germline loops: CDR1 ENHRY, CDR2 SYGVKD. The CDR3 spans 14 residues. CDR3 amino acids: CAISDPVYNSPLHF. The CDR3, as DNA: TGTGCCATCAGTGACCCGGTCTATAATTCACCCCTCCACTTT.

The V gene is TRBV11-3, the J gene TRBJ2-5; 8 positions agree with TRBD2. The CDR3 loop spans 14 amino acids. Germline CDR1 SGHNT, CDR2 YENEEA. The J segment lost 4 bases and the V segment lost 4 bases, leaving 5 bases of the junction unmatched. CDR3: CASSWRGETETQYF. CDR3 bases: TGTGCCAGCAGCTGGCGGGGGGAAACAGAGACCCAGTACTTC.